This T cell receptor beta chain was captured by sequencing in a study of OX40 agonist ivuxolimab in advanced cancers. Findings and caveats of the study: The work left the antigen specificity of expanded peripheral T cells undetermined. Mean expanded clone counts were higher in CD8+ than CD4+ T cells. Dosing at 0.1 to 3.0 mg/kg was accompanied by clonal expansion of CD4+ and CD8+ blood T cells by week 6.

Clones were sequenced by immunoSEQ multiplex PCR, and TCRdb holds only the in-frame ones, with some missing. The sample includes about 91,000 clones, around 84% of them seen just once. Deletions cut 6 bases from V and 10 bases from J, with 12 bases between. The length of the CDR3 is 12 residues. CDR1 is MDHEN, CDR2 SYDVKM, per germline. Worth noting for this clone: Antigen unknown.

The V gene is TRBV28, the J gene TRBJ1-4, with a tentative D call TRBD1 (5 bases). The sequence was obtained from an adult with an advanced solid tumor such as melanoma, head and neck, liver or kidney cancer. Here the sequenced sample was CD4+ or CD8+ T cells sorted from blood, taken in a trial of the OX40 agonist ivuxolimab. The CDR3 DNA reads TGTGCCAGCAGCTGGGCCGGGGGAAAACTGTTTTTT. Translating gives CASSWAGGKLFF.